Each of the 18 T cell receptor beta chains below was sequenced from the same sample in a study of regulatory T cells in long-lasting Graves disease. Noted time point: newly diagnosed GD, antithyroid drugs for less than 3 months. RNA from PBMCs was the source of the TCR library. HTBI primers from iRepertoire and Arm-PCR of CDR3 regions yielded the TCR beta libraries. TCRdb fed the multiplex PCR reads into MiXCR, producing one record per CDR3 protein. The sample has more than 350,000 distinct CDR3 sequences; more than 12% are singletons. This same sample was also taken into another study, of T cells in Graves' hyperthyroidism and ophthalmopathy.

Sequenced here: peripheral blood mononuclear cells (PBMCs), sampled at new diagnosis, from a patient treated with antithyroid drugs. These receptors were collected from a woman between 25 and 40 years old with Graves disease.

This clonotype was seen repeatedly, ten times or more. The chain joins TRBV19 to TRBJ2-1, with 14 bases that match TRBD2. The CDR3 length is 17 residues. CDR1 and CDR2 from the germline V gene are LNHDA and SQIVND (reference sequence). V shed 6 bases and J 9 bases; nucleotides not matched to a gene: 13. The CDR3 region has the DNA TGTGCCAGTAGCCCTAGGACTAGCGGGAGGAGGGTGGTTGAGCAGTTCTTC. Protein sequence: CASSPRTSGRRVVEQFF.

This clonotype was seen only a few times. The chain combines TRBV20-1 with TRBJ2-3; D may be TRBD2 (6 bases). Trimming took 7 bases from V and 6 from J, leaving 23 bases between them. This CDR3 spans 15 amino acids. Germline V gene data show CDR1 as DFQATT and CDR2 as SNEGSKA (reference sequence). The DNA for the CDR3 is TGCAGTGGCGCGGGACTTTCAACCGGGGTCGATACGCAGTATTTT. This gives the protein CSGAGLSTGVDTQYF.

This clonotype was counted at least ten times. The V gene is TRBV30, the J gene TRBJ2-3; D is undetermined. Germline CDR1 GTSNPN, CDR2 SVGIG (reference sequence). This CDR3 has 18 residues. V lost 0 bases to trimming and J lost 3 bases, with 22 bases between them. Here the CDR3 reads CAWSVSAWVGNRTDTQYF. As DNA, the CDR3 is TGTGCCTGGAGTGTAAGCGCTTGGGTGGGTAATAGGACAGATACGCAGTATTTT.

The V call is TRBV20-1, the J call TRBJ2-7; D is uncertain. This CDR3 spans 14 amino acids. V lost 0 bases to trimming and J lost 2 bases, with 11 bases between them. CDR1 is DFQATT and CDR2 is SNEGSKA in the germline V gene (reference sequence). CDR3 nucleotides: TGCAGTGCTAGAGATGAAGGACGGACCTACGAGCAGTACTTC. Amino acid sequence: CSARDEGRTYEQYF.

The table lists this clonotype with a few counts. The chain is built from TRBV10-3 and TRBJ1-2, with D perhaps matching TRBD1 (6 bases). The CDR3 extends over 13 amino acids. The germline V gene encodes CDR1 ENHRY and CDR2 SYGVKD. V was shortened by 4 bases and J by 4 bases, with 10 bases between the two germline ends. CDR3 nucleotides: TGTGCCATCAGTGCCGGGACACCCTATGGCTACACCTTC. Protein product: CAISAGTPYGYTF.

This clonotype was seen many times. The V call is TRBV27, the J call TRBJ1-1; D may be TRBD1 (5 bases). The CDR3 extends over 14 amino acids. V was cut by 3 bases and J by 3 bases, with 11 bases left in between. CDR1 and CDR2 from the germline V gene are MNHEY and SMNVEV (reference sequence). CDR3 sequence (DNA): TGTGCCAGCAGTTTCGGCAGGGCGTACACTGAAGCTTTCTTT. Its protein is CASSFGRAYTEAFF.

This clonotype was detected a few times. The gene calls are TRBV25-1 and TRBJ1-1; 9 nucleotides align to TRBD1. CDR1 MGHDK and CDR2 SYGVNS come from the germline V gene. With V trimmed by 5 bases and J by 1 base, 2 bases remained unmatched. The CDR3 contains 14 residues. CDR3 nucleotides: TGTGCCAGCAGTACAGGGGGCTCGAACACTGAAGCTTTCTTT. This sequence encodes CASSTGGSNTEAFF.

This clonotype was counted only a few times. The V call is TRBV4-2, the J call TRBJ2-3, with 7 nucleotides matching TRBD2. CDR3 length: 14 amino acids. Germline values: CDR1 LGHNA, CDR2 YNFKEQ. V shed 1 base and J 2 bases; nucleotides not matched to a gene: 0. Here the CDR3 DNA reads TGTGCCAGCAGCCAAGGGGACTACACAGATACGCAGTATTTT. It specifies CASSQGDYTDTQYF.

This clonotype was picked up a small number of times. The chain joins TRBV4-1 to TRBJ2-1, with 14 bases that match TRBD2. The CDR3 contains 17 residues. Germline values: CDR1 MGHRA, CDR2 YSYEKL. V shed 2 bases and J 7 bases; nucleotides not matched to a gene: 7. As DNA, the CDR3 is TGCGCCAGCAGCCAACCGACTAGCGGGAGGGCCAGAAATGAGCAGTTCTTC. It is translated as CASSQPTSGRARNEQFF.

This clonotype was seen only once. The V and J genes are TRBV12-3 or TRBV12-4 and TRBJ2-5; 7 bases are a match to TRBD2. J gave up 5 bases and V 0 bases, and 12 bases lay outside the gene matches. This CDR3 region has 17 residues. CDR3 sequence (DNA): TGTGCCAGCAGTTTAGCGATCGCGGGAGTTGGTGGGGAGACCCAGTACTTC. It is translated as CASSLAIAGVGGETQYF.

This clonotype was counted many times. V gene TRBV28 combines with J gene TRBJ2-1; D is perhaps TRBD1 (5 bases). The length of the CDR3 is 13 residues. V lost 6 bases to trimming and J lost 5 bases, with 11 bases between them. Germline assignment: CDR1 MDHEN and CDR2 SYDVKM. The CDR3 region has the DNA TGTGCCAGCAGAACGACAGTCAACAATGAGCAGTTCTTC. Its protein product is CASRTTVNNEQFF.

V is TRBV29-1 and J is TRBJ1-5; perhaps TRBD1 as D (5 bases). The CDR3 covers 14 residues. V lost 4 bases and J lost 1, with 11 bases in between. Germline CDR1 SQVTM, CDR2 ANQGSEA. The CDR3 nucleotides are TGCAGCGTTGGAATGCGGGGGAGCAATCAGCCCCAGCATTTT. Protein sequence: CSVGMRGSNQPQHF.

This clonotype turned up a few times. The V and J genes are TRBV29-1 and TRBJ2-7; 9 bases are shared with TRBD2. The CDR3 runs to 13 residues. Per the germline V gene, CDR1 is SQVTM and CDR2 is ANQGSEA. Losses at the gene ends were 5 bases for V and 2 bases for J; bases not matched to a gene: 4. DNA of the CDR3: TGCAGCGTTTGGGGCGGGAGGGCCTACGAGCAGTACTTC. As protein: CSVWGGRAYEQYF.

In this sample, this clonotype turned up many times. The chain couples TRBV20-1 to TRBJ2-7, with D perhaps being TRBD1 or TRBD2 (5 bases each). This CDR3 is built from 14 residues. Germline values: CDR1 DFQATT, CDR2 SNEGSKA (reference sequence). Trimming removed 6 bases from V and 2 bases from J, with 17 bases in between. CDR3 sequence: CSAHPGTEPYEQYF. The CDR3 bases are TGCAGTGCCCACCCCGGGACCGAGCCCTACGAGCAGTACTTC.

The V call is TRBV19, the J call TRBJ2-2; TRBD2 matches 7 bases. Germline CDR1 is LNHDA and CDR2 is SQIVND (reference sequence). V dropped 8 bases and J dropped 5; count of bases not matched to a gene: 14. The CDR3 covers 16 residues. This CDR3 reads CASAVLGGAGTGELFF. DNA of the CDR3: TGTGCCAGTGCCGTGTTGGGAGGGGCCGGTACCGGGGAGCTGTTTTTT.

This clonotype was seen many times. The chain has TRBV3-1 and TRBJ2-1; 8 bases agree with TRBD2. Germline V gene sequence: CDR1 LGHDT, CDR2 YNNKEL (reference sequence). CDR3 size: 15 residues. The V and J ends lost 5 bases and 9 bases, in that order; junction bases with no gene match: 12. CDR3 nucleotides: TGTGCCAGCAGCATGTCGGGGGGGAGTGGTACTGAGCAGTTCTTC. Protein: CASSMSGGSGTEQFF.

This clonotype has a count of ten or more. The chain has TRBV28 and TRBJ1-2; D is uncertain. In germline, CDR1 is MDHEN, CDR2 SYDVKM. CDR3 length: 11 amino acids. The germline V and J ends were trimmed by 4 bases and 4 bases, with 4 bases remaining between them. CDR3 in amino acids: CASSSIYGYTF. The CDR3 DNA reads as TGTGCCAGCAGTTCTATCTATGGCTACACCTTC.

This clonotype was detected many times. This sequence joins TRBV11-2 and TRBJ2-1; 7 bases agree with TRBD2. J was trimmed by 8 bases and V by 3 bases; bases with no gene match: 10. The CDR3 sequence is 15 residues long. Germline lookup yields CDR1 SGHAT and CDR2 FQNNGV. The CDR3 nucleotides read TGTGCCAGCAGCTTGTGGCTAGCGGCGATTGATGAGCAGTTCTTC. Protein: CASSLWLAAIDEQFF.